The 19 T cell receptor beta chains given below trace back to one sample, sequenced in a study of cytomegalovirus exposure and HLA in healthy donors (TCRdb year 2017). Library preparation was by the immunoSEQ multiplex PCR assay. For the multiplex PCR, a mixture combining 60 forward primers for TCR Vbeta segments and 13 reverse primers for TCR Jbeta segments was used. TCRdb limited this immuneACCESS table to in-frame rearrangements with V and J called. A share of clones is missing; checked studies link under half to unresolved V genes, and the rest is unexplained. The sample includes 150,000 to 180,000 clones, with nearly 80% observed a single time. The ten largest clones represent around 13% of the sample. Sequencing was performed on PBMCs. Source of these receptors: a man aged 30 to 39 in good health and CMV-seropositive.

This sequence joins TRBV14 and TRBJ2-7, with 8 bases aligning to TRBD1. The CDR3 sequence is 14 residues long. Germline loops: CDR1 SGHDN, CDR2 FVKESK. V lost 2 bases and J lost 6; bases outside the gene matches: 6. This CDR3 reads CASSQRTGSFEQYF. CDR3 sequence (DNA): TGTGCCAGCAGCCAAAGGACAGGGAGTTTCGAGCAGTACTTC. The full variable domain, rest sourced from reference TRBV14 and TRBJ2-7, is EAGVTQFPSHSVIEKGQTVTLRCDPISGHDNLYWYRRVMGKEIKFLLHFVKESKQDESGMPNNRFLAERTGGTYSTLKVQPAELEDSGVYFCASSQRTGSFEQYFGPGTRLTVT.

V and J are TRBV5-1 and TRBJ1-6; 7 nucleotides align to TRBD1. V shed 4 bases, J shed 5 bases, and the junction held 6 bases outside the gene matches. Germline loops: CDR1 SGHRS, CDR2 YFSETQ. The CDR3 runs to 15 residues. For the CDR3, the DNA is TGCGCCAGCAGCGTAGGACAGGCGCATAATTCACCCCTCCACTTT. Protein sequence: CASSVGQAHNSPLHF. Filled out from reference TRBV5-1 and TRBJ1-6, the complete variable domain reads KAGVTQTPRYLIKTRGQQVTLSCSPISGHRSVSWYQQTPGQGLQFLFEYFSETQRNKGNFPGRFSGRQFSNSRSEMNVSTLELGDSALYLCASSVGQAHNSPLHFGNGTRLTVT.

The chain links TRBV5-1 to TRBJ2-1; 8 nucleotides align to TRBD2. V was clipped by 4 bases and J by 0 bases; unmatched bases: 3. CDR3 length equals 15 residues. Germline CDR1 is SGHRS and CDR2 is YFSETQ. The CDR3 protein is CASSLSGSSYNEQFF. As DNA, the CDR3 is TGCGCCAGCAGCCTCAGCGGGAGCTCCTACAATGAGCAGTTCTTC.

Remarks on this clone: Its ends do not fully match the called genes, so a read error is possible. V and J are TRBV27 and TRBJ1-4; 11 bases are a match to TRBD1. The CDR3 is made up of 17 amino acids. Germline-derived CDR1 and CDR2 are MNHEY and SMNVEV (reference sequence). The CDR3 protein is CASSLGEPGQGGEKLLF. For the CDR3, the DNA is TGTGCCAGCAGTTTAGGGGAACCGGGACAGGGGGGGGAAAAACTGCTTTTT.

This clone was observed a single time. This chain joins TRBV9 and TRBJ1-3; unclear D gene. CDR1 is SGDLS and CDR2 is YYNGEE in the germline V gene. The CDR3 totals 16 residues. Trimming shortened V by 0 bases and J by 4 bases, and 14 bases separated the two germline ends. The DNA for the CDR3 is TGTGCCAGCAGCGTAGATTTTGGGCGCTCGGGAAACACCATATATTTT. This codes for CASSVDFGRSGNTIYF.

This clone was seen more than once but under ten times. The chain's CDR3 is CASSRTDEAFF. DNA for the CDR3: TGTGCCAGCAGCCGTACAGATGAAGCTTTCTTT. J is TRBJ1-1 and V is TRBV6-6; unclear D gene. In germline, CDR1 is MNHNY, CDR2 SVGAGI (reference sequence). Trimming left V 6 bases short and J 7 bases short, with 9 bases between. The CDR3 length is 11 residues.

The V gene is TRBV19, the J gene TRBJ1-1, with D tentatively TRBD1 (6 bases). V lost 1 base and J lost 2, with 14 bases in between. The CDR3 is 16 amino acids. The V gene's germline CDR1 is LNHDA and CDR2 SQIVND (reference sequence). CDR3 sequence: CASSIATGYGNTEAFF. The CDR3 region has the DNA TGTGCCAGTAGTATAGCTACAGGGTATGGAAACACTGAAGCTTTCTTT.

This chain connects TRBV5-4 to TRBJ2-3; the match to TRBD2 covers 15 bases. The germline CDR1 and CDR2 sequences are SGHNT and YYREEE (reference sequence). J was trimmed by 6 bases and V by 4 bases; bases with no gene match: 6. This CDR3 has 16 amino acids. In nucleotides, the CDR3 is TGTGCCAGCAGCCCGGGACTAGCGGGGGGACAGGATACGCAGTATTTT. Its translation: CASSPGLAGGQDTQYF.

Here the CDR3 reads CASSQLFSYEQYF. CDR3 sequence (DNA): TGTGCCAGCAGCCAGCTATTTTCCTACGAGCAGTACTTC. The chain recombines TRBV4-2 with TRBJ2-7; D gene unclear. With 3 bases removed from V and 1 base from J, the gap between germline ends came to 7 bases. CDR3 length equals 13 residues. The germline V gene has CDR1 LGHNA and CDR2 YNFKEQ.

The rearrangement uses TRBV7-9 and TRBJ1-1; perhaps TRBD1 as D (5 bases). This CDR3 is 13 amino acids long. The V gene lost 7 bases and the J gene lost 1 base, with 10 bases spanning the gap. Germline V CDR1 and CDR2: SEHNR, FQNEAQ (reference sequence). In nucleotides, the CDR3 is TGTGCCAGCACCCTGGGGGGGAACACTGAAGCTTTCTTT. Translation gives CASTLGGNTEAFF.

V and J are TRBV9 and TRBJ1-1; D is unclear. Per germline, CDR1 SGDLS and CDR2 YYNGEE. The CDR3 consists of 16 residues. The V end lost 4 bases, the J end lost 0 bases, and 16 bases lay between the germline ends. As DNA, the CDR3 is TGTGCCAGCAGCCCAGATGGCACGCTCATGAACACTGAAGCTTTCTTT. This gives the protein CASSPDGTLMNTEAFF.

The V and J genes are TRBV5-1 and TRBJ1-1; 7 positions agree with TRBD1. The CDR3 sequence is 13 residues long. J was trimmed by 6 bases and V by 2 bases; bases with no gene match: 4. Germline loops: CDR1 SGHRS, CDR2 YFSETQ. CDR3 sequence reads: CASSLTGDPEAFF. In DNA, the CDR3 is TGCGCCAGCAGCTTAACAGGGGACCCTGAAGCTTTCTTT.

The chain employs TRBV11-2 and TRBJ2-5, with TRBD2 identical over 12 bases. The junction had 7 bases not matched to a gene; V was cut back by 5 bases and J by 0 bases. CDR3 length equals 17 residues. Germline lookup yields CDR1 SGHAT and CDR2 FQNNGV. This CDR3 is CASSNGLAGLYQETQYF. The CDR3 region has the DNA TGTGCCAGCAGCAACGGACTAGCGGGACTGTACCAAGAGACCCAGTACTTC.

V usage is TRBV5-5 and J usage is TRBJ2-3; 9 nucleotides match TRBD2. Germline loops: CDR1 SGHKS, CDR2 YYEKEE (reference sequence). This CDR3 region has 15 residues. After removal of 0 bases from V and 4 bases from J, the junction contained 3 bases not matched to a gene. The CDR3 nucleotides are TGTGCCAGCAGCTTGGGACTAGCGGAATCAGATACGCAGTATTTT. This translates into CASSLGLAESDTQYF.

The CDR3: CASRLDRGRDEQYF. DNA for the CDR3: TGTGCCAGCAGACTCGACAGGGGGCGGGACGAGCAGTACTTC. This chain joins TRBV6-5 and TRBJ2-7; TRBD1 matches at 10 bases. This CDR3 region has 14 residues. Germline CDR1 MNHEY, CDR2 SVGAGI. The ends lost 6 bases at V and 5 bases at J; junction bases unmatched: 7.

This clone was detected only a few times. The rearrangement joins TRBV6-1 to TRBJ2-7; 8 bases map to TRBD1. V lost 2 bases, J lost 7 bases, and 10 bases stayed unmatched. The CDR3 length is 15 residues. Germline lookup yields CDR1 MNHNS and CDR2 SASEGT. CDR3 nucleotide sequence: TGTGCCAGCAGTGAACTCCAGACAGGGGTGAAAGAGCAGTACTTC. Its translation: CASSELQTGVKEQYF.

The chain employs TRBV6-1 and TRBJ2-7, with D maybe TRBD1 (5 bases). This CDR3 contains 14 residues. V was cut by 2 bases and J by 2 bases, with 10 bases left in between. Per the germline V gene, CDR1 is MNHNS and CDR2 is SASEGT. CDR3 bases: TGTGCCAGCAGTGAAAAGGGGCCCACCTACGAGCAGTACTTC. Protein sequence: CASSEKGPTYEQYF.

The genes are TRBV29-1 and TRBJ2-3; TRBD1 aligns across 7 bases. CDR3 length: 16 residues. Trimming at V came to 3 bases and at J to 7 bases, leaving 16 bases not matched to a gene. Germline V CDR1 and CDR2: SQVTM, ANQGSEA. The chain's CDR3 is CSVDSPGQRMRNTQYF. The CDR3 nucleotides are TGCAGCGTTGATTCACCGGGACAGCGAATGAGAAATACGCAGTATTTT.

This chain uses TRBV5-6 with TRBJ2-3; 15 bases line up with TRBD2. The CDR3 contains 16 residues. Trimming took 4 bases from V and 4 from J; bases not matched to a gene: 4. Germline V gene sequence: CDR1 SGHDT, CDR2 YYEEEE. CDR3 region: CASSAGLAGGADTQYF. The CDR3, as DNA: TGTGCCAGCAGCGCAGGACTAGCGGGAGGGGCAGATACGCAGTATTTT.